This TCR beta chain came from a study of shared clonotypes between healthy human individuals. With respect to this clone: The target antigen is unknown.

Study-level points and caveats: Generation probabilities of non-shared clonotypes were lower (relative to those shared by all four donors).

Clones were read by immunoSEQ multiplex PCR, and TCRdb kept only the in-frame ones, dropping some. The data contain about 960,000 clones, around 80% of them singletons. Trimming cost V 4 bases and J 4 bases; bases outside gene matches: 7. The CDR3 is made up of 14 amino acids. Germline V gene lookup returns CDR1 GTSNPN and CDR2 SVGIG (reference sequence). The source is a man between 18 and 35 years old in good health. The chain uses TRBV30 and TRBJ2-1, with 7 bases aligning to TRBD2. The specimen was memory CD4+ T cells sorted from blood. Sample subset: CD45RA-negative fraction. This CDR3 reads CAWKRQGGYNEQFF. CDR3 nucleotides: TGTGCCTGGAAACGCCAGGGAGGGTACAATGAGCAGTTCTTC.